The 23 T cell receptor beta chains presented below share a single source sample, sequenced in a study of blood T cell repertoires in COVID-19. Clones were read by immunoSEQ multiplex PCR, and TCRdb kept only the in-frame ones, dropping some. The sample has under 300,000 clones; roughly 86% are singletons. Sequencing used PBMCs or T cells enriched from blood (not recorded which). Receptor source: a young woman who had recovered from COVID-19.

A single count supports this clone. The chain recombines TRBV7-9 with TRBJ1-1; possible D gene TRBD1, 5 bases. V was shortened by 3 bases and J by 4 bases, with 12 bases between the two germline ends. The germline gives CDR1 SEHNR, CDR2 FQNEAQ (reference sequence). This CDR3 region has 14 residues. This chain's CDR3 is CASSFRGLGTEAFF. The CDR3, as DNA: TGTGCCAGCAGCTTCCGGGGGTTGGGCACTGAAGCTTTCTTT.

V usage is TRBV6-5 and J usage is TRBJ1-2, with 8 bases fitting TRBD1. The CDR3 runs 15 residues. The J segment lost 4 bases and the V segment lost 6 bases, leaving 10 bases of the junction unmatched. Germline CDR1 is MNHEY and CDR2 is SVGAGI. DNA of the CDR3: TGTGCCAGCAGGGACCGGACAGGGATCCTCTATGGCTACACCTTC. Amino acids: CASRDRTGILYGYTF.

This clone was recorded only once. The rearrangement links TRBV2 to TRBJ1-1; D might be TRBD1 (6 bases). Per germline, CDR1 SNHLY and CDR2 FYNNEI. V was cut by 6 bases and J by 0 bases, with 17 bases left in between. The CDR3 is 16 residues long. The DNA of the CDR3 is TGTGCCAGCAGCGTACAGGGAGCTTTTATGAACACTGAAGCTTTCTTT. Protein: CASSVQGAFMNTEAFF.

The chain is built from TRBV6-6 and TRBJ1-2; D may be TRBD1 (6 bases). With 0 bases removed from V and 0 bases from J, the gap between germline ends came to 11 bases. The CDR3 is 16 residues long. The germline CDR1 and CDR2 sequences are MNHNY and SVGAGI (reference sequence). DNA of the CDR3: TGTGCCAGCAGTTACTCGAAGGACAGAACTAACTATGGCTACACCTTC. The encoded protein is CASSYSKDRTNYGYTF.

This clone was counted a few times. Here the CDR3 DNA reads TGTGCCAGCAGCCAACAGGGGGCTCGAATTTCACCCCTCCACTTT. This codes for CASSQQGARISPLHF. The chain couples TRBV6-2 or TRBV6-3 to TRBJ1-6; the match to TRBD1 covers 9 bases. The J segment lost 9 bases and the V segment lost 6 bases, leaving 9 bases of the junction unmatched. CDR1 MNHEY and CDR2 SVGEGT come from the germline V gene. The CDR3 has 15 amino acids.

The chain's CDR3 is CLTVSSGNTIYF. The CDR3 coding sequence is TGTCTAACGGTTAGCTCTGGAAACACCATATATTTT. This chain joins TRBV2 and TRBJ1-3, with D uncertain. Germline CDR1 SNHLY, CDR2 FYNNEI. The CDR3 length is 12 residues.

J is TRBJ2-3 and V is TRBV15; 7 bases are a match to TRBD2. The V gene's germline CDR1 is LNHNV and CDR2 YYDKDF (reference sequence). Losses at the gene ends were 4 bases for V and 0 bases for J; bases not matched to a gene: 10. The CDR3 has 17 residues. The DNA for the CDR3 is TGTGCCACCAGCACCCGGGTAGCGGGTACTAGCACAGATACGCAGTATTTT. Its protein product is CATSTRVAGTSTDTQYF.

Only a few counts were recorded for this clone. The V gene is TRBV29-1, the J gene TRBJ2-7; unclear D gene. This CDR3 is built from 11 residues. The germline CDR1 and CDR2 sequences are SQVTM and ANQGSEA. The V end was cut by 0 bases, the J end by 4 bases, with 4 bases between. CDR3 in amino acids: CSVEELYEQYF. CDR3 DNA sequence: TGCAGCGTTGAAGAATTATACGAGCAGTACTTC.

The J gene is TRBJ2-1, the V gene TRBV27; 8 bases align to TRBD1. Germline CDR1 MNHEY, CDR2 SMNVEV (reference sequence). CDR3 length equals 15 residues. The trim removed 6 bases at V and 7 bases at J, leaving 11 bases unmatched. This CDR3 reads CASRMDREGKNEQFF. In DNA, the CDR3 is TGTGCCAGCAGAATGGACAGGGAAGGAAAGAATGAGCAGTTCTTC.

The rearrangement joins TRBV27 to TRBJ2-7; D is possibly TRBD2 (6 bases). Germline loops: CDR1 MNHEY, CDR2 SMNVEV (reference sequence). The CDR3 runs to 15 residues. The V gene lost 4 bases and the J gene lost 4 bases, with 17 bases spanning the gap. The CDR3 DNA reads as TGTGCCAGCAGTTCCACTAGCTTAGGTCTGTACGAGCAGTACTTC. It encodes CASSSTSLGLYEQYF.

The chain is built from TRBV13 and TRBJ2-2; weak D call: TRBD1 (6 bases). V was cut by 5 bases and J by 7 bases, with 20 bases left in between. CDR1 PRHDT and CDR2 FYEKMQ come from the germline V gene (reference sequence). The CDR3 contains 16 residues. CDR3 nucleotides: TGTGCCAGCAGCAAACGGACAGCCGCTATGTTCGGGGAGCTGTTTTTT. Protein product: CASSKRTAAMFGELFF.

Here the CDR3 DNA reads TGTGCCACCAGTGGCCCAGGGGTTAGTAGCAATCAGCCCCAGCATTTT. Its protein product is CATSGPGVSSNQPQHF. The chain links TRBV24-1 to TRBJ1-5, with D maybe TRBD1 (6 bases). The CDR3 totals 16 residues. Trimming removed 5 bases at V and 0 bases at J, with 13 bases between. Germline lookup yields CDR1 KGHDR and CDR2 SFDVKD.

This clone was picked up one time. The chain uses TRBV7-2 and TRBJ1-1; 8 nucleotides match TRBD1. CDR1 is SGHTA, CDR2 FQGNSA, per germline. V trimming: 3 bases; J trimming: 12 bases; junction bases outside the gene matches: 9. The CDR3 has 13 amino acids. The CDR3, as DNA: TGTGCCAGCAGCTTCGGTTCAGGGGGCTTAACTTTCTTT. Amino acid sequence: CASSFGSGGLTFF. Combining the CDR3 with reference TRBV7-2 and TRBJ1-1 gives the whole variable domain GAGVSQSPSNKVTEKGKDVELRCDPISGHTALYWYRQSLGQGLEFLIYFQGNSAPDKSGLPSDRFSAERTGGSVSTLTIQRTQQEDSAVYLCASSFGSGGLTFFGQGTRLTVV.

V and J are TRBV3-1 (or the pseudogene TRBV3-2) and TRBJ1-2, with 7 positions matching TRBD1. V was pared by 0 bases and J by 4 bases, with 11 bases of the junction left unmatched. The CDR3 sequence is 17 residues long. Germline CDR1 LGHDT, CDR2 YNNKEL (reference sequence). The CDR3 bases are TGTGCCAGCAGCCAAGACCGGGGACAGTCGCTCCTCTATGGCTACACCTTC. Its translation is CASSQDRGQSLLYGYTF.

The chain has TRBV28 and TRBJ1-2, with D uncertain. CDR3 length equals 14 residues. V lost 3 bases and J 2 bases, leaving 10 bases between the germline ends. Per germline, CDR1 MDHEN and CDR2 SYDVKM. CDR3 loop: CASSLSLTNYGYTF. DNA for the CDR3: TGTGCCAGCAGTTTGAGCCTCACCAACTATGGCTACACCTTC.

The gene calls are TRBV4-1 and TRBJ2-1, with 8 bases lining up with TRBD2. The junction had 10 bases not matched to a gene; V was cut back by 0 bases and J by 3 bases. Germline CDR1 is MGHRA and CDR2 is YSYEKL. This CDR3 spans 18 amino acids. Here the CDR3 DNA reads TGCGCCAGCAGCCAAGACCCATATGCGGGAGGAATCTACAATGAGCAGTTCTTC. Translating gives CASSQDPYAGGIYNEQFF.

This chain links TRBV10-3 with TRBJ2-7, with D possibly matching TRBD2 (6 bases). The CDR3 is made up of 12 amino acids. Germline-derived CDR1 and CDR2 are ENHRY and SYGVKD. The CDR3 is CSIRNGRYEQYF. DNA for the CDR3: TGTTCGATAAGGAACGGGAGATACGAGCAGTACTTC.

J is TRBJ1-2 and V is TRBV5-6; D might be TRBD1 (6 bases). CDR3 length: 15 amino acids. V dropped 4 bases and J dropped 3 bases, with 16 bases sitting between them. Germline V gene sequence: CDR1 SGHDT, CDR2 YYEEEE. The CDR3 loop reads CASSATGNSHYGYTF. The CDR3, as DNA: TGTGCCAGCAGCGCTACAGGGAATTCTCACTATGGCTACACCTTC.

This clone came up a few times. The V and J genes are TRBV5-1 and TRBJ2-7; 7 positions agree with TRBD1. The CDR3 has 14 residues. The J segment lost 3 bases and the V segment lost 0 bases, leaving 3 bases of the junction unmatched. Germline V gene lookup returns CDR1 SGHRS and CDR2 YFSETQ. The chain's CDR3 is CASSLEQGDYEQYF. Written as DNA, the CDR3 is TGCGCCAGCAGCTTGGAGCAGGGGGACTACGAGCAGTACTTC.

The chain employs TRBV7-2 and TRBJ1-2; D unresolved. V lost 1 base, J lost 6 bases, and 21 bases lay in between. CDR1 is SGHTA and CDR2 is FQGNSA in the germline V gene. This CDR3 has 17 residues. The chain's CDR3 is CASSLGYGASSPDGYTF. The CDR3 DNA is TGTGCCAGCAGCTTAGGGTACGGAGCGTCGTCGCCTGATGGCTACACCTTC.

In DNA, the CDR3 is TGCGCCAGCAGTCCAATAGCGGGAGGGGTAGGCGAGCAGTACTTC. It is translated as CASSPIAGGVGEQYF. This chain uses TRBV5-1 with TRBJ2-7, with 11 bases aligning to TRBD2. V trimming: 5 bases; J trimming: 6 bases; junction bases outside the gene matches: 10. The germline V gene has CDR1 SGHRS and CDR2 YFSETQ. The CDR3 has 15 amino acids.

J is TRBJ2-1 and V is TRBV7-3; 9 bases are shared with TRBD2. CDR1 SGHTA and CDR2 FQGTGA come from the germline V gene. This CDR3 contains 17 residues. Unmatched junction bases numbered 12, after V lost 5 bases and J lost 4 bases. CDR3 amino acids: CASSQQGTSGLYNEQFF. Here the CDR3 DNA reads TGTGCCAGCAGCCAACAGGGCACTAGCGGGCTATACAATGAGCAGTTCTTC.

The rearrangement joins TRBV9 to TRBJ1-6, with 7 bases that match TRBD1. V shed 3 bases and J 9 bases; nucleotides not matched to a gene: 9. CDR1 SGDLS and CDR2 YYNGEE come from the germline V gene. CDR3 length: 15 residues. CDR3 protein: CASSGTGLVGSPLHF. The CDR3 nucleotides read TGTGCCAGCAGCGGGACAGGCCTAGTAGGTTCACCCCTCCACTTT.